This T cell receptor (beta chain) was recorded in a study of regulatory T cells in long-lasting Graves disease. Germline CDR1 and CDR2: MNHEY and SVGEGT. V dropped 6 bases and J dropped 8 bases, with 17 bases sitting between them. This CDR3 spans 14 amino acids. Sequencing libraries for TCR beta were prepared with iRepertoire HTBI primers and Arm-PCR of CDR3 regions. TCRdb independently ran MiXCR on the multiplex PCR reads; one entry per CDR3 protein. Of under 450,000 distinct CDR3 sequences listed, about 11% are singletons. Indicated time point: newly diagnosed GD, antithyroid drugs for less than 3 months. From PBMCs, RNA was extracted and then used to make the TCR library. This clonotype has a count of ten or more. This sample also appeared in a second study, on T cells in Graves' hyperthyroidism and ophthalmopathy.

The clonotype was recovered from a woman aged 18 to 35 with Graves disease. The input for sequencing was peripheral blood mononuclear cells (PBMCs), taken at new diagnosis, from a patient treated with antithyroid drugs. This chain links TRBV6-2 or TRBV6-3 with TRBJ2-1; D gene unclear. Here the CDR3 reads CASSHRGLGDEQFF. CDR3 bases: TGTGCCAGCAGCCACCGAGGTCTGGGTGATGAGCAGTTCTTC.